Listed below are T cell receptor beta chains from one sample, sequenced in a study of blood T cell repertoires in COVID-19. Repertoires were generated with immunoSEQ multiplex PCR, while TCRdb's copy carries only in-frame clones and drops some. Of over 70,000 clones listed, 80% are singletons. Specimen: peripheral blood. The receptors here all came from a woman aged 65 to 85 with acute or convalescent COVID-19. CDR3s leave out the opening cysteine and the closing phenylalanine or tryptophan. A D gene is named only where the DNA matches it firmly. Where a row states a size, it is once, few, many or the class of an expanded clone; other rows omit it.

>-|TRBV7-2|13|TRBJ1-5|once
ASSLMGGAGQPQH
>-|TRBV5-1|12|TRBJ2-7|-
ASSPNFDSYEQY
>-|TRBV2|11|TRBJ1-6|-
ASRGGADSPLH
>TRBD1|TRBV4-3|13|TRBJ1-6|-
ASSQEGQGASPLH
>-|TRBV5-1|13|TRBJ1-1|-
ASSLVSGLNTEAF
>-|TRBV30|11|TRBJ1-1|-
AWSAGGYTEAF
>TRBD2|TRBV7-2|16|TRBJ2-1|-
ASSLAGWTSGGTNEQF
>TRBD1|TRBV5-1|13|TRBJ1-1|-
ASSDPGQSNTEAF
>TRBD1|TRBV5-4|14|TRBJ1-1|once
ASSPGQGRGNTEAF
>TRBD2|TRBV3-1/TRBV3-2|13|TRBJ2-7|-
ASSQTGGLAYEQY
>-|TRBV5-6|11|TRBJ1-1|-
ASSLLYGTEAF
>-|TRBV12-5|13|TRBJ2-5|-
ASGPWMRREETQY
>-|TRBV5-8|11|TRBJ1-3|-
ASRPVPGNTIY
>-|TRBV6-2/TRBV6-3|12|TRBJ1-6|-
ASSYRGGGSPLH
>-|TRBV7-3|13|TRBJ2-3|-
ASSLRGEGTDTQY
>TRBD2|TRBV6-2/TRBV6-3|12|TRBJ2-5|-
ASSYGLAGKTQY
>-|TRBV6-6|12|TRBJ1-1|once
ASSYPSRGTEAF
>-|TRBV14|12|TRBJ1-6|once
ASSQVGGNSPLH
>-|TRBV18|11|TRBJ2-5|-
ASSPLLRETQY
>TRBD2|TRBV10-3|15|TRBJ2-1|-
AISVSGGSSSYNEQF
>-|TRBV25-1|11|TRBJ1-5|-
ASSKGINQPQH
>TRBD1|TRBV6-5|14|TRBJ2-3|-
ASSYPTQGASDTQY
>-|TRBV2|12|TRBJ1-3|once
ASTEDSVGNTIY
>TRBD1|TRBV28|13|TRBJ1-5|-
ASSHPGQGNQPQH
>-|TRBV4-1|13|TRBJ1-1|-
ASSTWTQLNTEAF
>-|TRBV12-3/TRBV12-4|10|TRBJ2-7|-
ASSLSAREQY
>-|TRBV12-3/TRBV12-4|10|TRBJ2-7|-
ASSDLQREQY
>-|TRBV5-5|12|TRBJ2-2|few
ASSGGVITGELF
>-|TRBV11-1|12|TRBJ2-4|-
ASSPRAGINIQY
>-|TRBV5-1|13|TRBJ2-5|-
ASSLLAGDRETQY
>-|TRBV15|14|TRBJ2-3|-
ATSRDDQGVKDTQY
>-|TRBV23-1|12|TRBJ1-2|once
ASSQDSGMMGYT
>-|TRBV28|9|TRBJ1-1|-
ASSLAREAF
>-|TRBV7-9|13|TRBJ1-4|-
ASSELTGINEKLF
>TRBD1|TRBV5-1|14|TRBJ1-3|-
ASSLKQGAGGNTIY
>-|TRBV29-1|10|TRBJ2-7|-
SVGPTTYEQY
>TRBD1|TRBV23-1|11|TRBJ2-7|few
ASSVQGIFEQY
>-|TRBV19|13|TRBJ1-2|few
ASSHSRGLDYGYT
>TRBD2|TRBV9|14|TRBJ2-2|-
ASSERLAGSTGELF
>TRBD1|TRBV5-4|13|TRBJ1-6|-
ASSTQQGDNSPLH
>-|TRBV9|13|TRBJ2-3|once
ASSVEGGRTDTQY